A single sample is the source of the 24 T cell receptor beta chains below, sequenced in a study of regulatory T cells in long-lasting Graves disease. Specified time point: newly diagnosed GD, antithyroid drugs for less than 3 months. The TCR library was made from RNA extracted from PBMCs. With iRepertoire HTBI primers and Arm-PCR of CDR3 regions, TCR beta libraries were built. From the multiplex PCR reads, TCRdb called clonotypes with MiXCR, one entry per CDR3 protein. Of roughly 430,000 distinct CDR3 sequences in the sample, about 17% are singletons; the top ten hold about 10%. This sample was also put to use in a study of T cells in Graves' hyperthyroidism and ophthalmopathy.

This specimen consisted of peripheral blood mononuclear cells (PBMCs), obtained at new diagnosis, from a patient treated with antithyroid drugs. These TCRs come from a woman younger than 45 with Graves disease.

This clonotype has ten or more counts. This chain uses TRBV5-1 with TRBJ1-2; TRBD1 is a possible D gene (6 bases). Germline CDR1 is SGHRS and CDR2 is YFSETQ. Trimming pared 4 bases from V and 8 bases from J, leaving 24 bases between. The CDR3 contains 16 residues. The CDR3: CASSPSGVQGLGGYTF. The CDR3, as DNA: TGCGCCAGCAGCCCCTCCGGAGTACAGGGCCTAGGGGGCTACACCTTC.

This clonotype was detected ten times or more. The V and J genes are TRBV28 and TRBJ2-7, with 13 bases identical to TRBD2. The length of the CDR3 is 14 residues. In germline, CDR1 is MDHEN, CDR2 SYDVKM. V dropped 8 bases and J dropped 10; count of bases not matched to a gene: 11. Written as DNA, the CDR3 is TGTGCCAGCTCGCAGGGACTAGCGGGGACCGGACAGTACTTC. Its protein is CASSQGLAGTGQYF.

This CDR3 is CATSRDLGGATYEQYF. CDR3 nucleotides: TGTGCCACCAGCAGAGATCTTGGCGGGGCCACCTACGAGCAGTACTTC. The chain uses TRBV15 and TRBJ2-7; D might be TRBD2 (6 bases). This CDR3 region has 16 residues. CDR1 LNHNV and CDR2 YYDKDF come from the germline V gene (reference sequence). The ends were cut back, 0 bases at V and 2 bases at J, with 14 bases in the middle. The variable domain in full, completed from reference TRBV15 and TRBJ2-7, reads DAMVIQNPRYQVTQFGKPVTLSCSQTLNHNVMYWYQQKSSQAPKLLFHYYDKDFNNEADTPDNFQSRRPNTSFCFLDIRSPGLGDTAMYLCATSRDLGGATYEQYFGPGTRLTVT.

The V gene is TRBV7-8, the J gene TRBJ2-1; 10 bases line up with TRBD2. The CDR3 loop spans 16 amino acids. Per germline, CDR1 SGHVS and CDR2 FQNEAQ. V lost 5 bases to trimming and J lost 9 bases; unmatched junction nucleotides: 13. Written as DNA, the CDR3 is TGTGCCAGCAGCCCGAGAGCGGGAGGGCCAGAAAGTGAGCAGTTCTTC. This encodes CASSPRAGGPESEQFF. The full variable domain, completed using reference TRBV7-8 and TRBJ2-1, is GAGVSQSPRYKVAKRGQDVALRCDPISGHVSLFWYQQALGQGPEFLTYFQNEAQLDKSGLPSDRFFAERPEGSVSTLKIQRTQQEDSAVYLCASSPRAGGPESEQFFGPGTRLTVL.

This clonotype has ten or more counts. The V gene is TRBV7-9, the J gene TRBJ2-1, with 8 positions matching TRBD2. This CDR3 has 15 residues. J gave up 5 bases and V 1 base, and 4 bases lay outside the gene matches. The germline gives CDR1 SEHNR, CDR2 FQNEAQ (reference sequence). CDR3 in DNA: TGTGCCAGCAGCTTAGGTGCGGGAGGAGACAATGAGCAGTTCTTC. Its translation is CASSLGAGGDNEQFF.

In this sample, this clonotype turned up a few times. Since a far larger clone is one base different, this is likely a read error. This chain connects TRBV11-2 to TRBJ2-7; D is uncertain. The CDR3 is 13 amino acids. Germline V lookup: CDR1 SGHAT, CDR2 FQNNGV. V was shortened by 2 bases and J by 7 bases, with 12 bases between the two germline ends. The CDR3 reads CASSLSGYNEQYF. The DNA of the CDR3 is TGTGCCAGCAGCTTATCCGGGTACAATGAGCAGTACTTC.

On this clonotype itself: A much more abundant neighbour one base away suggests this may be a read error. The chain carries TRBV7-8 and TRBJ2-7; unclear D gene. CDR1 and CDR2 from the germline V gene are SGHVS and FQNEAQ. The CDR3 is made up of 16 amino acids. CDR3 region: CASSLGVLVSSYELYF. In nucleotides, the CDR3 is TGTGCCAGCAGCTTAGGAGTATTGGTTAGCTCCTACGAGCTGTACTTC.

The J gene is TRBJ2-5, the V gene TRBV5-1, with D perhaps matching TRBD1 (6 bases). The CDR3 is made up of 16 amino acids. Germline lookup yields CDR1 SGHRS and CDR2 YFSETQ. V lost 3 bases to trimming and J lost 5 bases, with 20 bases between them. The CDR3 loop reads CASSSTGRDIAETQYF. The DNA of the CDR3 is TGCGCCAGCAGCTCGACCGGCAGGGACATCGCGGAGACCCAGTACTTC.

This clonotype appeared many times. This rearrangement joins TRBV13 to TRBJ2-7; 7 bases are shared with TRBD1. After removal of 5 bases from V and 2 bases from J, the junction contained 6 bases not matched to a gene. The CDR3 has 14 residues. CDR1 PRHDT and CDR2 FYEKMQ come from the germline V gene (reference sequence). The CDR3 sequence is CASSAPGQTYEQYF. Here the CDR3 DNA reads TGTGCCAGCAGCGCCCCGGGACAGACCTACGAGCAGTACTTC. The full variable domain, completed using reference TRBV13 and TRBJ2-7, is AAGVIQSPRHLIKEKRETATLKCYPIPRHDTVYWYQQGPGQDPQFLISFYEKMQSDKGSIPDRFSAQQFSDYHSELNMSSLELGDSALYFCASSAPGQTYEQYFGPGTRLTVT.

In this sample, this clonotype turned up many times. The V and J genes are TRBV20-1 and TRBJ2-2, with 8 bases that match TRBD2. Germline CDR1 reads DFQATT; CDR2 reads SNEGSKA (reference sequence). This CDR3 is 14 amino acids long. V gave up 3 bases and J gave up 6 bases; unmatched junction bases: 6. The chain's CDR3 is CSASRRGAAGELFF. The CDR3 DNA is TGCAGTGCTAGTAGGCGGGGGGCAGCCGGGGAGCTGTTTTTT.

The V call is TRBV25-1, the J call TRBJ2-2; a weak D match, TRBD1 (6 bases). The germline gives CDR1 MGHDK, CDR2 SYGVNS. The CDR3 is 19 residues long. Trimming left V 1 base short and J 2 bases short, with 20 bases between. For the CDR3, the DNA is TGTGCCAGCAGTGAATTTGCATTTTTTGGACAGAGAAACACCGGGGAGCTGTTTTTT. It encodes CASSEFAFFGQRNTGELFF.

The J gene is TRBJ2-7, the V gene TRBV4-2, with 14 nucleotides matching TRBD2. Germline lookup yields CDR1 LGHNA and CDR2 YNFKEQ. This CDR3 contains 17 residues. Trimming cost V 4 bases and J 6 bases; bases outside gene matches: 11. CDR3 bases: TGTGCCAGCAGCCTAACGGACAGGGGACTAGCGGGAGCCGAGCAGTACTTC. This encodes CASSLTDRGLAGAEQYF.

A remark on this clonotype: A clone one base away is much larger, so this may be a read error. This chain connects TRBV7-9 to TRBJ2-1, with 7 bases lining up with TRBD2. Unmatched junction bases numbered 11, after V lost 2 bases and J lost 7 bases. Germline V lookup: CDR1 SEHNR, CDR2 FQNEAQ (reference sequence). This CDR3 is built from 16 residues. For the CDR3, the DNA is TGTGCCAGCAGCTTATTGGGGGGGGAGTCGGGGAATGAGCAGTTCTTC. Translated: CASSLLGGESGNEQFF.

The chain employs TRBV6-2 or TRBV6-3 and TRBJ2-3, with TRBD1 as a possible D gene (6 bases). Germline V lookup: CDR1 MNHEY, CDR2 SVGEGT. This CDR3 contains 16 residues. The V and J ends lost 1 base and 0 bases respectively, with 11 bases between them. The DNA of the CDR3 is TGTGCCAGCAGTTACTTACAGGGAGTAAGCACAGATACGCAGTATTTT. It is translated as CASSYLQGVSTDTQYF.

This clonotype was seen at least ten times. The chain links TRBV18 to TRBJ1-1; 7 bases are shared with TRBD1. The CDR3 loop spans 15 amino acids. Germline-derived CDR1 and CDR2 are KGHSH and LQKENI. V lost 6 bases to trimming and J lost 1 base; unmatched junction nucleotides: 8. DNA of the CDR3: TGTGCCAGCTCGATTGGGGACAGAGGGAACACTGAAGCTTTCTTT. It codes for CASSIGDRGNTEAFF.

This clonotype occurred many times. This chain uses TRBV6-5 with TRBJ2-7; 7 bases map to TRBD2. V was clipped by 2 bases and J by 2 bases; unmatched bases: 6. The CDR3 has 15 residues. Germline CDR1 and CDR2: MNHEY and SVGAGI. CDR3 in DNA: TGTGCCAGCAGTTACCTTGCTAGCGGCGCCTACGAGCAGTACTTC. The encoded protein is CASSYLASGAYEQYF.

This clonotype has a count of ten or more. The rearrangement links TRBV12-3 or TRBV12-4 to TRBJ1-2; D might be TRBD1 (5 bases). The V and J ends lost 7 bases and 8 bases respectively, with 17 bases between them. This CDR3 contains 13 residues. DNA of the CDR3: TGTGCCAGCATTAAGTGGGGGGGTGTCGGCTACACCTTC. This sequence encodes CASIKWGGVGYTF.

This clonotype was seen repeatedly, ten times or more. The chain is built from TRBV29-1 and TRBJ1-4; maybe TRBD1 (5 bases). Germline lookup yields CDR1 SQVTM and CDR2 ANQGSEA. Trimming took 7 bases from V and 6 from J, leaving 15 bases between them. The CDR3 covers 13 residues. This CDR3 reads CSGSRDPDEKLFF. As DNA, the CDR3 is TGCAGCGGATCAAGGGACCCGGATGAAAAACTGTTTTTT.

This clonotype was detected many times. The genes are TRBV28 and TRBJ1-1; D gene ambiguous. Germline CDR1 and CDR2: MDHEN and SYDVKM. Trimming left V 8 bases short and J 4 bases short, with 17 bases between. The CDR3 totals 14 residues. CDR3 residues: CASYPGIEGTEAFF. Written as DNA, the CDR3 is TGTGCCAGCTACCCGGGAATCGAGGGCACTGAAGCTTTCTTT.

This clonotype was detected many times. The chain has TRBV27 and TRBJ1-1, with D possibly TRBD1 on 5 matching bases. The CDR3 is 12 residues long. Trimming took off 7 bases at V and 4 bases at J, with 10 bases between the two ends. Germline V lookup: CDR1 MNHEY, CDR2 SMNVEV (reference sequence). CDR3 sequence (DNA): TGTGCCAGCACCCGAGGGGCCACTGAAGCTTTCTTT. Its translation: CASTRGATEAFF.

This rearrangement joins TRBV4-1 to TRBJ1-1, with a possible D match to TRBD1 (6 bases). Trimming took off 4 bases at V and 2 bases at J, with 17 bases between the two ends. The CDR3 contains 16 residues. The germline V gene encodes CDR1 MGHRA and CDR2 YSYEKL. CDR3 sequence (DNA): TGCGCCAGCAGCCGGACAGTAACTACCCTTAACACTGAAGCTTTCTTT. This gives the protein CASSRTVTTLNTEAFF.

With respect to this clonotype: An end of the junction does not agree with germline; a read error may underlie this. V is TRBV5-1 and J is TRBJ2-1; 10 bases are shared with TRBD2. The CDR3 has 16 residues. Looked up from germline, CDR1 is SGHRS and CDR2 is YFSETQ. CDR3 nucleotide sequence: TGCGCCAGCAGCCAAGAAGCGGGAGGGATCTACAATGAGCAATTCTTC. It codes for CASSQEAGGIYNEQFF.

This clonotype was observed many times. The chain employs TRBV20-1 and TRBJ2-7; 9 bases align to TRBD1. This CDR3 contains 12 residues. The trim removed 4 bases at V and 3 bases at J, leaving 1 base unmatched. CDR1 and CDR2 (germline): DFQATT, SNEGSKA (reference sequence). The CDR3 DNA reads as TGCAGTGCTAAGGGACAGGGCTACGAGCAGTACTTC. Protein: CSAKGQGYEQYF.

Only a few counts were recorded for this clonotype. The chain combines TRBV15 with TRBJ1-2; TRBD1 matches at 8 bases. The trim removed 4 bases at V and 1 base at J, leaving 8 bases unmatched. The CDR3 spans 16 residues. The germline CDR1 and CDR2 sequences are LNHNV and YYDKDF (reference sequence). The CDR3 sequence: CATSIDRGAINYGYTF. Written as DNA, the CDR3 is TGTGCCACCAGCATCGACAGGGGAGCGATTAACTATGGCTACACCTTC.